This record covers a single TCR beta chain. The target antigen is unknown. Looked up from germline, CDR1 is MNHNY and CDR2 is SVGAGI (reference sequence). Losses at the gene ends were 4 bases for V and 0 bases for J; bases not matched to a gene: 6. The CDR3 length is 16 residues. Measured with immunoSEQ multiplex PCR; TCRdb has only the in-frame clones, and not every one. The data hold about 77,000 clones, with around 90% observed a single time. The data derive from a study of human versus mouse CDR3 diversity and MHC coevolution. As for the study in general: Reportedly, immunoSEQ detects one in 200,000 T cells with minimized PCR bias. General study points: Human CDR3s averaged more deletions and insertions than mouse CDR3s. Among all groups, two of three human donors showed least clonal inequality. iCHAO1 estimated the human TCR beta repertoire at 1.6 million or so clonotypes.

The receptor comes from a person between 25 and 70 years old in good health. Sequencing was performed on naive CD4+ T cells from blood. Indicated subset: CD45RO-negative CD62L-positive naive CD4 T cells. The chain joins TRBV6-6 to TRBJ2-1; TRBD1 matches 7 bases. The CDR3 DNA is TGTGCCAGCAGTTCTCCCGGGACAGACTCCTACAATGAGCAGTTCTTC. It is translated as CASSSPGTDSYNEQFF.